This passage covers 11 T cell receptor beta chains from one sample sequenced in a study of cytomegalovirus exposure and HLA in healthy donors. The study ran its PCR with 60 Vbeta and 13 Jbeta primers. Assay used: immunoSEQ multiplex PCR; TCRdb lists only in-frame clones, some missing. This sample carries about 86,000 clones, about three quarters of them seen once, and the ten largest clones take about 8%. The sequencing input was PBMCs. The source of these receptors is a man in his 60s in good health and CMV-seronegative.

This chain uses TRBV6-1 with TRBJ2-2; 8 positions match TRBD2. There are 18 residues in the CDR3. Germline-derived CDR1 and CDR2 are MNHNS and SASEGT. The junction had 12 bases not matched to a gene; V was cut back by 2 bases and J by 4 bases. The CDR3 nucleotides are TGTGCCAGCAGTGAACACTTTAGCGGGGTGACTGGCACCGGGGAGCTGTTTTTT. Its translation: CASSEHFSGVTGTGELFF.

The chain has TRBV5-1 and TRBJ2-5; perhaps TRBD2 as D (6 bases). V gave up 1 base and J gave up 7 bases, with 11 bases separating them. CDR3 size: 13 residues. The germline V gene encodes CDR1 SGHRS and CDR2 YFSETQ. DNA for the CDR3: TGCGCCAGCAGCTTGCGCGGGGCGGGGACCCAGTACTTC. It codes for CASSLRGAGTQYF.

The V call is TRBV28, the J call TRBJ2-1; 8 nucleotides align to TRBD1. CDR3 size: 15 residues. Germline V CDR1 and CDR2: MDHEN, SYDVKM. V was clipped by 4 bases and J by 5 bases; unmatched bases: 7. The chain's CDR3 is CASSWSTGGDNEQFF. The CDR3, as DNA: TGTGCCAGCAGTTGGAGTACAGGGGGTGACAATGAGCAGTTCTTC.

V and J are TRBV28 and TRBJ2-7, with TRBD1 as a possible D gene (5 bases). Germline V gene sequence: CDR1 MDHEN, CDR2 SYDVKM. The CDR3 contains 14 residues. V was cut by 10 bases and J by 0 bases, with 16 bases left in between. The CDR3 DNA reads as TGTGCCACTCACGACAGCCCCAGCTCCTACGAGCAGTACTTC. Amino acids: CATHDSPSSYEQYF. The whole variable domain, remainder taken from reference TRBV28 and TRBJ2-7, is DVKVTQSSRYLVKRTGEKVFLECVQDMDHENMFWYRQDPGLGLRLIYFSYDVKMKEKGDIPEGYSVSREKKERFSLILESASTNQTSMYLCATHDSPSSYEQYFGPGTRLTVT.

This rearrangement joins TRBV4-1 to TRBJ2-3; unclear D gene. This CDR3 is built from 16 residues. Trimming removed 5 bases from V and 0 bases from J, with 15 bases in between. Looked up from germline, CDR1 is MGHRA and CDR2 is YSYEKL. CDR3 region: CASSDPLRLSTDTQYF. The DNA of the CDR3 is TGCGCCAGCAGCGACCCCCTGAGGCTTAGCACAGATACGCAGTATTTT.

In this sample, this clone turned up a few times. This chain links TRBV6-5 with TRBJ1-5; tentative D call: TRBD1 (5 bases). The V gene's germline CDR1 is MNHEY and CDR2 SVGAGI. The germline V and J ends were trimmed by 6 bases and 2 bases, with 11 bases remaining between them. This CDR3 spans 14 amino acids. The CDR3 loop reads CASSSQGGNQPQHF. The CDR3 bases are TGTGCCAGCAGCAGCCAGGGTGGCAATCAGCCCCAGCATTTT.

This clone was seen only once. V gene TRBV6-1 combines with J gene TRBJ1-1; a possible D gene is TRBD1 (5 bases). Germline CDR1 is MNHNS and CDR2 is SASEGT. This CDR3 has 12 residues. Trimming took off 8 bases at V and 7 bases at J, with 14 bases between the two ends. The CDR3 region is CASGEGSDEAFF. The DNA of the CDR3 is TGTGCCAGCGGGGAGGGGTCGGATGAAGCTTTCTTT.

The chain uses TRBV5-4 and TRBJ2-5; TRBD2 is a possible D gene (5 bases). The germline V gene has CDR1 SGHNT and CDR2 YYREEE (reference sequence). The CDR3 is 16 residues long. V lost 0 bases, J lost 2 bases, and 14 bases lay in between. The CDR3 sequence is CASSLVTGLGQETQYF. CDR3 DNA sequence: TGTGCCAGCAGCTTGGTCACGGGGTTAGGGCAAGAGACCCAGTACTTC.

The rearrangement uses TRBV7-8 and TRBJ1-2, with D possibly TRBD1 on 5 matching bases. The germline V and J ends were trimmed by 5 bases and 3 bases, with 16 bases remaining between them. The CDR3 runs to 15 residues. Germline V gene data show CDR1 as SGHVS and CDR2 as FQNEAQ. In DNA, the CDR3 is TGTGCCAGCAGCCCCGGCCGGCTCAGGGACTATGGCTACACCTTC. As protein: CASSPGRLRDYGYTF.

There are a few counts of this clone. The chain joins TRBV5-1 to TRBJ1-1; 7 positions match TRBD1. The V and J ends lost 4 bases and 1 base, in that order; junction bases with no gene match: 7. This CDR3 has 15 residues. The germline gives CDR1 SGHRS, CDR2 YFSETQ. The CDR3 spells CASSPGQAQNTEAFF. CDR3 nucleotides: TGCGCCAGCAGCCCAGGACAGGCCCAGAACACTGAAGCTTTCTTT.

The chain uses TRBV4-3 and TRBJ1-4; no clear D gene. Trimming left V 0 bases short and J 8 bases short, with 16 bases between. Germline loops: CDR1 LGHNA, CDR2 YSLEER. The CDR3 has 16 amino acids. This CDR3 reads CASSQDETPRGEKLFF. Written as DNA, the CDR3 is TGCGCCAGCAGCCAAGATGAGACACCCCGCGGGGAAAAACTGTTTTTT.